Below, 29 T cell receptor beta chains from the same sample are listed, as sequenced in a study of cytomegalovirus exposure and HLA in healthy donors. In the PCR, 60 Vbeta and 13 Jbeta primers were used. Clones were read by immunoSEQ multiplex PCR, and TCRdb kept only the in-frame ones, dropping some. The sample has 180,000 or so clones; roughly 80% are singletons. The sequenced material came from PBMCs. The receptors originated from a female donor in good health and CMV-seronegative.

This chain joins TRBV28 and TRBJ2-1, with TRBD2 matching 10 bases. With V trimmed by 3 bases and J by 6 bases, 5 bases remained unmatched. CDR3 length equals 15 residues. Germline-derived CDR1 and CDR2 are MDHEN and SYDVKM. The chain's CDR3 is CASSLASGRVNEQFF. In DNA, the CDR3 is TGTGCCAGCAGTTTGGCTAGCGGGAGAGTCAATGAGCAGTTCTTC.

CDR3 sequence (DNA): TGTGCCAGCAGTTTCCTGACTAGTAGGAATGAGCAGTTCTTC. This gives the protein CASSFLTSRNEQFF. This rearrangement joins TRBV2 to TRBJ2-1, with D tentatively TRBD2 (6 bases). This CDR3 spans 14 amino acids. Germline assignment: CDR1 SNHLY and CDR2 FYNNEI. V was pared by 5 bases and J by 7 bases, with 15 bases between.

The count of this clone is one. The chain has TRBV9 and TRBJ2-1; 11 positions agree with TRBD1. In germline, CDR1 is SGDLS, CDR2 YYNGEE. This CDR3 has 14 residues. The junction had 8 bases not matched to a gene; V was cut back by 5 bases and J by 10 bases. In nucleotides, the CDR3 is TGTGCCAGCAGAAGGGGGACAGGGGGTGGCGAGCAGTTCTTC. Its translation is CASRRGTGGGEQFF.

J is TRBJ2-3 and V is TRBV9; perhaps TRBD2 as D (6 bases). Germline V gives CDR1 SGDLS, CDR2 YYNGEE. The CDR3 covers 16 residues. Trimming shortened V by 0 bases and J by 4 bases, and 15 bases separated the two germline ends. The CDR3 region has the DNA TGTGCCAGCAGCGTAGGCCCGGGAGTATCCGCAGATACGCAGTATTTT. This gives the protein CASSVGPGVSADTQYF.

The chain couples TRBV5-1 to TRBJ2-7, with TRBD2 matching over 9 bases. J gave up 7 bases and V 3 bases, and 11 bases lay outside the gene matches. This CDR3 comprises 15 residues. In germline, CDR1 is SGHRS, CDR2 YFSETQ. CDR3 residues: CASSWTAGGLGEQYF. The CDR3, as DNA: TGCGCCAGCAGCTGGACCGCGGGGGGGCTGGGGGAGCAGTACTTC.

The CDR3 bases are TGTGCCAGCAGCGGCGGAGTTAAACCTGGACAGTCACCGAGGGCTTTCTTT. It specifies CASSGGVKPGQSPRAFF. The gene calls are TRBV9 and TRBJ1-1; maybe TRBD1 (6 bases). CDR1 is SGDLS, CDR2 YYNGEE, per germline. The CDR3 is 17 amino acids. Deletions cut 3 bases from V and 11 bases from J, with 29 bases between.

The chain carries TRBV11-3 and TRBJ2-7; D is ambiguous. The V gene lost 0 bases and the J gene lost 4 bases, with 19 bases spanning the gap. The length of the CDR3 is 17 residues. CDR1 is SGHNT, CDR2 YENEEA, per germline. Here the CDR3 reads CASSLDLHSRLPYEQYF. As DNA, the CDR3 is TGTGCCAGCAGCTTAGATCTTCACTCTCGGTTGCCTTACGAGCAGTACTTC.

In this sample, this clone turned up once. The chain is built from TRBV19 and TRBJ2-5; 10 bases are shared with TRBD2. The CDR3 length is 17 residues. Germline V lookup: CDR1 LNHDA, CDR2 SQIVND (reference sequence). The trim removed 1 base at V and 2 bases at J, leaving 7 bases unmatched. DNA of the CDR3: TGTGCCAGTAGTATAGGGGGACTAGCGTCATCGCAAGAGACCCAGTACTTC. It codes for CASSIGGLASSQETQYF.

The rearrangement uses TRBV25-1 and TRBJ2-5; the D gene is possibly TRBD2 (6 bases). The germline V and J ends were trimmed by 3 bases and 7 bases, with 18 bases remaining between them. Germline CDR1 reads MGHDK; CDR2 reads SYGVNS. This CDR3 spans 15 amino acids. In DNA form, the CDR3 reads TGTGCCAGCAGTGAGGCTGGGGGGAGCGGTGGGACCCAGTACTTC. It yields the protein CASSEAGGSGGTQYF.

V usage is TRBV5-1 and J usage is TRBJ2-3, with 8 positions matching TRBD2. The CDR3 is made up of 16 amino acids. Looked up from germline, CDR1 is SGHRS and CDR2 is YFSETQ. The V segment lost 0 bases and the J segment 4 bases; nucleotides outside the gene matches: 7. The CDR3 is CASSLGSGGGSDTQYF. In nucleotides, the CDR3 is TGCGCCAGCAGCTTGGGGAGCGGGGGTGGCTCAGATACGCAGTATTTT.

V is TRBV11-3 and J is TRBJ2-7; tentative D call: TRBD2 (6 bases). V lost 1 base and J lost 1, with 26 bases in between. The CDR3 runs 20 residues. Germline values: CDR1 SGHNT, CDR2 YENEEA. CDR3 residues: CASSLVLERWGGAPSYEQYF. CDR3 coding DNA: TGTGCCAGCAGCTTAGTACTGGAACGTTGGGGCGGGGCCCCATCCTACGAGCAGTACTTC.

The chain joins TRBV7-6 to TRBJ2-7, with TRBD2 matching over 8 bases. CDR3 length: 14 amino acids. V lost 5 bases, J lost 7 bases, and 10 bases stayed unmatched. Germline assignment: CDR1 SGHVS and CDR2 FNYEAQ. The CDR3 region is CASSPGGSHREQYF. CDR3 nucleotides: TGTGCCAGCAGCCCGGGGGGGAGCCATAGGGAGCAGTACTTC. The whole variable domain, filled in from reference TRBV7-6 and TRBJ2-7, reads GAGVSQSPRYKVTKRGQDVALRCDPISGHVSLYWYRQALGQGPEFLTYFNYEAQQDKSGLPNDRFSAERPEGSISTLTIQRTEQRDSAMYRCASSPGGSHREQYFGPGTRLTVT.

This chain joins TRBV9 and TRBJ2-1; maybe TRBD2 (7 bases). CDR3 size: 15 residues. Between the trimmed V and J ends, which lost 4 bases and 4 bases, there was a span of 15 bases. Per the germline V gene, CDR1 is SGDLS and CDR2 is YYNGEE. CDR3 coding DNA: TGTGCCAGCAGCCAGGGGAGCGGGGAGTACAATGAGCAGTTCTTC. It yields the protein CASSQGSGEYNEQFF.

V and J are TRBV7-2 and TRBJ2-5, with D possibly being TRBD1 (5 bases). Germline CDR1 SGHTA, CDR2 FQGNSA. V was clipped by 4 bases and J by 7 bases, with 25 bases between them. CDR3 length equals 17 residues. The CDR3 protein is CASSSEAFFRVGATQYF. Written as DNA, the CDR3 is TGTGCCAGCAGCTCAGAAGCTTTCTTCAGGGTGGGTGCGACCCAGTACTTC.

The chain couples TRBV30 to TRBJ1-5, with 7 bases fitting TRBD1. The CDR3 has 14 amino acids. The J segment lost 2 bases and the V segment lost 5 bases, leaving 6 bases of the junction unmatched. Germline V gene data show CDR1 as GTSNPN and CDR2 as SVGIG (reference sequence). The CDR3 region is CAWPKGAGNQPQHF. CDR3 DNA sequence: TGTGCCTGGCCAAAGGGGGCTGGCAATCAGCCCCAGCATTTT.

This chain connects TRBV19 to TRBJ2-2; D may be TRBD1 (5 bases). The ends were cut back, 3 bases at V and 0 bases at J, with 11 bases in the middle. CDR1 and CDR2 from the germline V gene are LNHDA and SQIVND (reference sequence). CDR3 length: 16 residues. The chain's CDR3 is CASSIKGPTNTGELFF. The CDR3, as DNA: TGTGCCAGTAGTATCAAGGGGCCAACGAACACCGGGGAGCTGTTTTTT.

This chain links TRBV5-1 with TRBJ2-1, with D possibly being TRBD1 (5 bases). Germline V gene data show CDR1 as SGHRS and CDR2 as YFSETQ. V dropped 4 bases and J dropped 2 bases, with 13 bases sitting between them. The CDR3 spans 15 residues. The CDR3 region is CASSLQEGPYNEQFF. DNA for the CDR3: TGCGCCAGCAGCCTACAGGAAGGACCCTACAATGAGCAGTTCTTC.

The CDR3 protein is CASSQSARGHEQYF. The CDR3 DNA sequence: TGTGCCAGCAGCCAATCCGCCAGGGGGCATGAGCAGTACTTC. This chain joins TRBV16 and TRBJ2-7; 8 bases map to TRBD1. Germline lookup yields CDR1 KGHSY and CDR2 FQNENV. The CDR3 covers 14 residues. V dropped 0 bases and J dropped 7; count of bases not matched to a gene: 5.

The rearrangement links TRBV5-1 to TRBJ1-3; D is uncertain. CDR1 is SGHRS and CDR2 is YFSETQ in the germline V gene. V dropped 4 bases and J dropped 4 bases, with 18 bases sitting between them. This CDR3 is built from 16 residues. This CDR3 reads CASSAVDTGDGNTIYF. The CDR3 nucleotides are TGCGCCAGCAGCGCCGTTGACACGGGAGACGGAAACACCATATATTTT.

The chain has TRBV11-2 and TRBJ2-5, with a weak D call TRBD1 (7 bases). The germline V gene encodes CDR1 SGHAT and CDR2 FQNNGV. V lost 7 bases and J 5 bases, leaving 14 bases between the germline ends. This CDR3 comprises 13 residues. The CDR3 region has the DNA TGTGCCAGCACCCCCAGGGGGGAGGAGACCCAGTACTTC. This encodes CASTPRGEETQYF.

V and J are TRBV5-8 and TRBJ1-2, with D possibly being TRBD1 (5 bases). The V end lost 4 bases, the J end lost 0 bases, and 10 bases lay between the germline ends. CDR1 SGHTS and CDR2 YDEGEE come from the germline V gene. The CDR3 totals 14 residues. For the CDR3, the DNA is TGTGCCAGCAGCCGACGGGGGGCTAACTATGGCTACACCTTC. Protein sequence: CASSRRGANYGYTF.

The V gene is TRBV7-3, the J gene TRBJ2-3; 12 bases agree with TRBD2. Unmatched junction bases numbered 3, after V lost 5 bases and J lost 0 bases. CDR3 size: 16 residues. Germline-derived CDR1 and CDR2 are SGHTA and FQGTGA. The CDR3, as DNA: TGTGCCAGCAGCAGGACTAGCGGGGAGAGCACAGATACGCAGTATTTT. This codes for CASSRTSGESTDTQYF.

The genes are TRBV18 and TRBJ2-3, with 7 bases that match TRBD2. CDR3 length equals 17 residues. CDR1 and CDR2 (germline): KGHSH, LQKENI. The ends lost 1 base at V and 3 bases at J; junction bases unmatched: 10. The CDR3 protein is CASSPLGGGLRTDTQYF. CDR3 coding DNA: TGTGCCAGCTCACCACTGGGCGGGGGTCTTCGGACAGATACGCAGTATTTT. Together with reference TRBV18 and TRBJ2-3, the CDR3 gives the full variable domain: NAGVMQNPRHLVRRRGQEARLRCSPMKGHSHVYWYRQLPEEGLKFMVYLQKENIIDESGMPKERFSAEFPKEGPSILRIQQVVRGDSAAYFCASSPLGGGLRTDTQYFGPGTRLTVL.

A few counts support this clone. The genes are TRBV30 and TRBJ1-1, with D possibly being TRBD1 (6 bases). The V end lost 6 bases, the J end lost 9 bases, and 14 bases lay between the germline ends. Germline V gene data show CDR1 as GTSNPN and CDR2 as SVGIG (reference sequence). The CDR3 sequence is 11 residues long. CDR3 in DNA: TGTGCCTGCATTGTGGGGGCACAAGCTTTCTTT. As protein: CACIVGAQAFF.

This chain connects TRBV30 to TRBJ1-1; possibly TRBD1 for D (6 bases). V was pared by 3 bases and J by 3 bases, with 14 bases between. The CDR3 totals 14 residues. Per the germline V gene, CDR1 is GTSNPN and CDR2 is SVGIG (reference sequence). As DNA, the CDR3 is TGTGCCTGGAGGGATACAGGGACGCACACTGAAGCTTTCTTT. Amino acid sequence: CAWRDTGTHTEAFF.

The V gene is TRBV5-1, the J gene TRBJ2-5, with 7 bases that match TRBD2. The CDR3 is 16 residues long. The ends lost 4 bases at V and 2 bases at J; junction bases unmatched: 11. Per germline, CDR1 SGHRS and CDR2 YFSETQ. The CDR3 spells CASSPGRGSLQETQYF. Here the CDR3 DNA reads TGCGCCAGCAGCCCGGGGCGGGGGTCCTTACAAGAGACCCAGTACTTC.

The gene calls are TRBV5-1 and TRBJ2-7, with D unclear. Between the trimmed V and J ends, which lost 0 bases and 0 bases, there was a span of 7 bases. CDR1 SGHRS and CDR2 YFSETQ come from the germline V gene. This CDR3 is 14 amino acids long. The CDR3 sequence is CASSLALSSYEQYF. CDR3 DNA sequence: TGCGCCAGCAGCTTGGCGCTCAGCTCCTACGAGCAGTACTTC.

The V call is TRBV19, the J call TRBJ1-2; no definite D call. V shed 7 bases and J shed 4 bases, with 19 bases lying between them. Germline V CDR1 and CDR2: LNHDA, SQIVND (reference sequence). The CDR3 has 15 residues. The CDR3 loop reads CASKSIGGSAYGYTF. The DNA of the CDR3 is TGTGCCAGTAAATCAATCGGTGGCAGCGCCTATGGCTACACCTTC.

The rearrangement uses TRBV5-6 and TRBJ2-2, with 8 bases matching TRBD1. Unmatched junction bases numbered 3, after V lost 5 bases and J lost 0 bases. From germline, CDR1 is SGHDT and CDR2 YYEEEE. The CDR3 has 15 residues. CDR3 in DNA: TGTGCCAGCAGACAGGGGGGCACGAACACCGGGGAGCTGTTTTTT. Translation gives CASRQGGTNTGELFF.